The source of this T cell receptor (beta chain) is a study of TIL therapy for anti-PD-1-resistant metastatic lung cancer. Across the study: Median tumor PD-L1 proportion score was roughly 5.9%. Study-wide findings and caveats: The cohort had more treatment-naive, never-smoker and oncogene-addicted patients than typical.

Time point noted: pre-treatment sample, taken before nivolumab and TIL therapy. Most excised metastases sampled were pleural nodules or supraclavicular lymph nodes. Progressing patients received lymphodepletion, expanded TIL infusion and IL-2. Sequencing used immunoSEQ v3. Using immunoSEQ multiplex PCR, the repertoire was profiled, and TCRdb retains in-frame clones only, with some absent. The table records around 100,000 clones, around three fifths of them present only once. The CDR3 sequence is 15 residues long. Germline loops: CDR1 LGHDT, CDR2 YNNKEL (reference sequence). V was trimmed by 1 base and J by 8 bases, leaving 17 bases between them. On this clone: Its antigen remains unknown.

This chain joins TRBV3-1 (or the pseudogene TRBV3-2) and TRBJ1-2; a weak D match, TRBD1 (5 bases). This TCR was sampled from a person aged 25 to 80 with non-small cell lung cancer. This specimen was tumor tissue, taken at baseline. The CDR3 bases are TGTGCCAGCAGCCAAGGGCAGGGAAGTTCGCGGGGCTACACCTTC. As protein: CASSQGQGSSRGYTF.